The source of this T cell receptor (beta chain) is a study of tissue T cells after allogeneic stem cell transplantation (dated by TCRdb to between 2021 and 2023). Background for the entire study: The study profiled TCR beta repertoires across many tissues from research autopsies of patients with and without GVHD, plus mouse models of GVHD. The human arm was a prospective observational study without blinding or randomization. What the work shows at the level of the full study, not this receptor alone: In both patients and mice, T cells from blood and spleen picked up only a limited part of the TCR repertoire that was detected in tissues. Sampling depth was acknowledged as a limitation, and the patient cohort was both small and clinically heterogeneous. Only a few T cell clones appeared in more than one patient, yet motif-based clustering showed tissue-specific repertoire signatures that were shared between patients. Within patients, how anatomically similar the tissues were was a key factor in shaping TCR repertoire composition, regardless of disease or transplant status. The study did not determine which tissue TCRs were alloreactive or antigen-specific, and some clones might have been persisting host cells.

This specimen's time point label, per the study, means: mouse harvest day 7 after allogeneic transplant. Each mouse graft consisted of 10^7 T-cell-depleted bone marrow cells plus 10^6 splenic CD5+ T cells and was given by tail vein injection. GVHD in mice was modeled with a major MHC-mismatch B6 (H2b) into BALB/c (H2d) model, and tissues were profiled at day 7 or 14. On day 7 or 14 post-transplant, mouse tissues and retro-orbital blood were harvested with separate sterile tools for each animal, and livers were flushed beforehand. Before genomic DNA isolation with the DNeasy Blood & Tissue Kit, mouse tissues were minced with razor blades in buffered saline. Concerning this clone: The antigen it recognizes is unknown. Gene names and germline sequences here are the mouse ones. Read sequence stops 1 residue before the CDR3 end, and the germline J gene provides the missing end.

The germline V gene sets CDR1 to MNHDT and CDR2 to YYDKIL. There are 12 amino acids in the CDR3, from cysteine to phenylalanine inclusive. Only the CDR3 bases that were read are kept: 33 of them, in frame from base 1. V lost 1 base and J lost 4 bases; the stretch between them is 1 base long. The library was produced with the immunoSEQ multiplex PCR assay. TCRbeta CDR3 sequencing was done by Adaptive Biotechnologies at survey depth, reporting CDR3 sequences, V/J genes, productive frequency and template counts. Amplification of TCR beta CDR3 regions was performed from genomic DNA rather than from RNA. The study's processing was this. Jensen-Shannon divergence was used to quantify pairwise repertoire overlap between tissues, with a value of 1 indicating complete divergence and a value of 0 indicating identical repertoires. Tissues were clustered by single-linkage agglomerative hierarchical clustering of pairwise JSD values and displayed as dendrograms. All patient samples were analyzed with GLIPH2 using simulation_depth 1000, kmer_min_depth 3 and cdr3_length_cutoff 8, and only groups containing more than two unique CDR3s were kept. A standardized tissue-overlap score was calculated by extrapolating Jaccard GLIPH-group overlap across patients to a standard repertoire size of 1000 clones. Linear mixed-effect models, with tissue as a fixed effect and individual as a random effect, were used to test how diversity related to clinical or experimental variables. Held by TCRdb, this immuneACCESS table contains in-frame sequences only and omits some clones. Under half of the omission traces to an unresolved V gene where checked; the cause of the rest is unknown. The V and J calls and the clone size are those of that table, but D and trimming were determined from the DNA. For this sample the table gives about 7,800 clones, of which 40% to 55% were detected only once. 8.4% of the sample lies in the top ten.

The chain joins TRBV17 to TRBJ2-2; the D gene cannot be named for sure. The source material was gut tissue. The sequence was obtained from a female BALB/c mouse given C57BL/6 T cells with graft-versus-host disease after an allogeneic hematopoietic cell transplant. The CDR3 reads as follows: CASSRVTGQLYF. The CDR3 DNA, read in part, is TGTGCTAGCAGTAGAGTCACCGGGCAGCTCTAC.